The 7 T cell receptor beta chains in this list originate from one sample, sequenced in a study of lymphopenia after photon versus proton radiotherapy. Repertoires were generated with immunoSEQ multiplex PCR, while TCRdb's copy carries only in-frame clones and drops some. The sample gives about 50,000 clones, roughly 90% of which show up once; approximately 18% is in the top ten. Sequences were derived from peripheral blood, sampled from a patient treated with photon-based radiotherapy. The receptors here all came from a woman aged 40 to 50 with cholangiocarcinoma.

The chain combines TRBV2 with TRBJ2-2; D remains unclear. Trimming cost V 5 bases and J 4 bases, with 11 bases left between them. The CDR3 contains 14 residues. Per the germline V gene, CDR1 is SNHLY and CDR2 is FYNNEI. CDR3 bases: TGTGCCAGCAGTCGGTCCGGTCCCACCGGGGAGCTGTTTTTT. Translation: CASSRSGPTGELFF. Using reference TRBV2 and TRBJ2-2 for the parts outside the CDR3, the full variable domain is EPEVTQTPSHQVTQMGQEVILRCVPISNHLYFYWYRQILGQKVEFLVSFYNNEISEKSEIFDDQFSVERPDGSNFTLKIRSTKLEDSAMYFCASSRSGPTGELFFGEGSRLTVL.

In this sample, this clone turned up a few times. The genes are TRBV6-1 and TRBJ1-4, with 7 bases fitting TRBD1. The CDR3 contains 13 residues. V was pared by 8 bases and J by 4 bases, with 4 bases of the junction left unmatched. The germline CDR1 and CDR2 sequences are MNHNS and SASEGT. CDR3 sequence reads: CASSDRINEKLFF. Here the CDR3 DNA reads TGTGCCAGCTCGGACAGGATTAATGAAAAACTGTTTTTT.

The gene calls are TRBV5-4 and TRBJ1-4, with D possibly matching TRBD1 (6 bases). The CDR3 is 13 residues long. V was shortened by 2 bases and J by 8 bases, with 10 bases between the two germline ends. Germline V CDR1 and CDR2: SGHNT, YYREEE (reference sequence). The CDR3 loop reads CASSFLGGEKLFF. The CDR3 nucleotides are TGTGCCAGCAGCTTTCTCGGGGGCGAAAAACTGTTTTTT.

The chain combines TRBV19 with TRBJ2-7; TRBD1 matches at 7 bases. The ends lost 6 bases at V and 2 bases at J; junction bases unmatched: 7. This CDR3 region has 14 residues. Germline loops: CDR1 LNHDA, CDR2 SQIVND (reference sequence). The CDR3 loop is CASSKTGIAYEQYF. The CDR3 nucleotides are TGTGCCAGTAGCAAGACAGGGATCGCCTACGAGCAGTACTTC.

For this clone: Relative to the germline gene, one junction end is altered; a read error may explain this. This chain connects TRBV7-7 to TRBJ2-7; no firm D call. The CDR3 covers 14 residues. CDR1 is SSHAT and CDR2 is FNYEAQ in the germline V gene (reference sequence). CDR3 residues: CASSSGVDSYEQYF. The CDR3 DNA is TGTGCTAGCAGCTCCGGCGTAGATTCCTACGAGCAGTACTTC. Filled out from reference TRBV7-7 and TRBJ2-7, the complete variable domain reads GAGVSQSPRYKVTKRGQDVTLRCDPISSHATLYWYQQALGQGPEFLTYFNYEAQPDKSGLPSDRFSAERPEGSISTLTIQRTEQRDSAMYRCASSSGVDSYEQYFGPGTRLTVT.

V gene TRBV4-1 combines with J gene TRBJ2-1; D is unclear. The CDR3 runs 11 residues. The V gene's germline CDR1 is MGHRA and CDR2 YSYEKL. With 0 bases removed from V and 9 bases from J, the gap between germline ends came to 3 bases. The CDR3 sequence is CASSQDSEQFF. CDR3 nucleotide sequence: TGCGCCAGCAGCCAAGACAGTGAGCAGTTCTTC.

This chain uses TRBV10-2 with TRBJ2-3; 13 positions match TRBD2. V trimming: 5 bases; J trimming: 5 bases; junction bases outside the gene matches: 4. The germline gives CDR1 WSHSY, CDR2 SAAADI. The CDR3 length is 15 residues. CDR3 in amino acids: CASSPTSGGGDTQYF. DNA of the CDR3: TGCGCCAGCAGTCCAACTAGCGGGGGGGGAGATACGCAGTATTTT.